This T cell receptor beta chain was obtained from a study of PD-1 blockade in mismatch repair-deficient tumors. General study results and limits: Tumor-resident clones, often absent from pretreatment blood, expanded after pembrolizumab and then contracted.

Assay: immunoSEQ multiplex PCR; the TCRdb copy retains only in-frame clones and omits some. The sample holds about 22,000 clones, 84% seen once. This CDR3 is 12 amino acids long. The germline V gene encodes CDR1 GTSNPN and CDR2 SVGIG (reference sequence). V lost 2 bases to trimming and J lost 7 bases, with 8 bases between them. With respect to this clone: What it binds is not known.

PCR or immunohistochemistry showed mismatch repair deficiency in every enrolled patient. TCR sequencing covered a few patients who responded to pembrolizumab. The V and J genes are TRBV30 and TRBJ2-2; D not certain. Sequencing used peripheral blood, obtained 2 weeks after starting pembrolizumab. This receptor was identified in an adult with mismatch repair-deficient cancer. The CDR3 region has the DNA TGTGCCTGGAGTCCCACGGGCGGGGAGCTGTTTTTT. Protein sequence: CAWSPTGGELFF.